This TCR beta chain was identified during a study of identical twins. This clonotype showed up just a few times. This CDR3 comprises 15 residues. The germline gives CDR1 SGHTA, CDR2 FQGTGA. V was clipped by 4 bases and J by 5 bases; unmatched bases: 8. TCRdb independently ran MiXCR on the 5' RACE reads; one entry per CDR3 protein. Here the sample spans 250,000 or so distinct CDR3 sequences, about 8% being singletons. This sample also belongs to another study, concerning yellow fever vaccine responses in identical twins.

The TCR comes from a woman younger than 35 in good health. Sample: CD8+ T cells sorted from blood. This chain uses TRBV7-3 with TRBJ2-5; TRBD2 matches 9 bases. In DNA form, the CDR3 reads TGTGCCAGCAGCTCCTCGGGACTAGCCGGGGAGACCCAGTACTTC. Its protein product is CASSSSGLAGETQYF.